The rows below give T cell receptor beta chains drawn from one sample of a study of cytomegalovirus exposure and HLA in healthy donors. TCRdb's copy holds only in-frame clones and misses some; the assay was immunoSEQ multiplex PCR. The data hold 190,000 or so clones, with 60% to 85% observed a single time. Sequencing was performed on PBMCs. The source is a girl aged 10 to 17 in good health and CMV-seropositive. CDR3s include the opening cysteine and the closing phenylalanine or tryptophan. The size of a clone is reported for some rows only, either as once, few or many, or as a class for expanded clones.

CDR3,size,V
CASSLQGGQGDYEQYF,few,TRBV11-3
CASRHSTQGGESQYF,-,TRBV7-2
CASSFGPAYGYTF,-,TRBV7-2
CASSRQTEAFF,-,TRBV7-9
CASSPRPGQGNSPLHF,-,TRBV7-2
CAWSVLGGAKLFF,-,TRBV30
CASSLGTGNNSPLHF,-,TRBV4-3
CASSAYSRDRVSYEQYF,-,TRBV21-1
CASSIVDRGADEQYF,-,TRBV19
CASSQPLASDTQYF,few,TRBV4-1
CSCMTGVEEKLFF,-,TRBV29-1
CAWSVKLAGVETQYF,-,TRBV30
CASSVAGGAGELFF,-,TRBV2
CASSGQSSYNSPLHF,-,TRBV7-2
CASSEGLAGGPRYNEQFF,-,TRBV6-1
CASSAYRAGRFYNEQFF,-,TRBV27
CASSFRGSSYEQYF,-,TRBV28
CASSESAGENTEAFF,few,TRBV10-1
CASGLDTTYEQYF,-,TRBV12-5
CASSLSQLNEKLFF,-,TRBV6-5
CASRDDSGELFF,-,TRBV2
CASSQAGGDAINTIYF,-,TRBV4-3
CASSHRGRNYGYTF,-,TRBV7-2
CASSLGRTGVYEQYF,-,TRBV27
CASSFGASGGGETQYF,-,TRBV7-2
CASRGRGGDTQYF,-,TRBV5-5
CASSFGVGNSPLHF,-,TRBV11-2
CASSDRDREVSGNTIYF,-,TRBV5-4
CATSPPPGLAGDTQYF,once,TRBV15
CASSLGGPSYNSPLHF,-,TRBV7-6
CASSPLGTSIGADTQYF,-,TRBV4-3
CASSLVRDYHYNEQFF,-,TRBV7-8
CASDEAGTQYF,-,TRBV7-9
CASKSSGAETQYF,-,TRBV25-1
CASSLGASGSANTGELFF,-,TRBV5-4
CASVPGGKETQYF,-,TRBV6-1
CASSPRQRGMNTEAFF,-,TRBV9
CASSPSNIEQYF,-,TRBV11-2
CASSPWTGSYEQYF,-,TRBV4-1
CASSLSGLGGGTIYF,-,TRBV5-6
CASNPLGLAGGNEQFF,-,TRBV2
CASSPHGSSYEQYF,-,TRBV9